The 9 T cell receptor beta chains reported below all come from one sample, sequenced in a study of shared clonotypes between healthy human individuals. Clones were read by immunoSEQ multiplex PCR, and TCRdb kept only the in-frame ones, dropping some. This table holds more than 400,000 clones, 60% to 80% found once. Sequencing used PBMCs. These receptors all stem from a woman aged 40 to 50 in good health. Some clones in this sample may be carry-over from other donors' samples.

V is TRBV5-1 and J is TRBJ1-5, with 7 bases matching TRBD1. V gave up 2 bases and J gave up 2 bases; unmatched junction bases: 4. Germline lookup yields CDR1 SGHRS and CDR2 YFSETQ. CDR3 length: 15 residues. The CDR3 region is CASSLAGQGNQPQHF. In DNA form, the CDR3 reads TGCGCCAGCAGCTTAGCCGGACAGGGCAATCAGCCCCAGCATTTT.

This rearrangement joins TRBV4-2 to TRBJ1-2, with D maybe TRBD1 (5 bases). Germline loops: CDR1 LGHNA, CDR2 YNFKEQ. Trimming stripped 1 base from V and 3 bases from J, with 9 bases between. The CDR3 has 14 residues. The DNA of the CDR3 is TGTGCCAGCAGCCAAGTTGCGGGGGACTATGGCTACACCTTC. Amino acids: CASSQVAGDYGYTF.

V is TRBV9 and J is TRBJ2-1; a possible D gene is TRBD1 (6 bases). This CDR3 is built from 14 residues. V was shortened by 3 bases and J by 10 bases, with 17 bases between the two germline ends. Germline CDR1 reads SGDLS; CDR2 reads YYNGEE. The CDR3 DNA reads as TGTGCCAGCAGCGCCGGGACACCGGGGAACGAGCAGTTCTTC. It is translated as CASSAGTPGNEQFF.

Only a few counts were recorded for this clone. The chain links TRBV7-9 to TRBJ2-4; unclear D gene. With 3 bases removed from V and 2 bases from J, the gap between germline ends came to 11 bases. The germline CDR1 and CDR2 sequences are SEHNR and FQNEAQ (reference sequence). This CDR3 region has 15 residues. In DNA form, the CDR3 reads TGTGCCAGCAGCTTTGGAAAACCACCCAAAAACATTCAGTACTTC. Translating it yields CASSFGKPPKNIQYF.

V is TRBV5-6 and J is TRBJ2-2, with D unresolved. Germline-derived CDR1 and CDR2 are SGHDT and YYEEEE. With 0 bases removed from V and 7 bases from J, the gap between germline ends came to 10 bases. The CDR3 runs to 14 residues. CDR3 DNA: TGTGCCAGCAGCTTGGACTGGGCGAGCGGGGAGCTGTTTTTT. Translation: CASSLDWASGELFF.

The gene calls are TRBV18 and TRBJ2-7; TRBD1 matches 10 bases. V shed 3 bases and J 10 bases; nucleotides not matched to a gene: 6. Germline assignment: CDR1 KGHSH and CDR2 LQKENI. This CDR3 has 13 amino acids. This CDR3 reads CASSPGQGERQYF. In DNA, the CDR3 is TGTGCCAGCTCACCTGGACAGGGGGAACGACAGTACTTC.

This sequence joins TRBV19 and TRBJ1-3; D uncertain. This CDR3 spans 15 amino acids. V lost 6 bases and J lost 0, with 12 bases in between. Per germline, CDR1 LNHDA and CDR2 SQIVND (reference sequence). CDR3 sequence: CASSVQVPSGNTIYF. For the CDR3, the DNA is TGTGCCAGTAGCGTCCAGGTTCCCTCTGGAAACACCATATATTTT.

The gene calls are TRBV6-5 and TRBJ2-7; the D gene is possibly TRBD1 (6 bases). CDR1 MNHEY and CDR2 SVGAGI come from the germline V gene. V lost 2 bases to trimming and J lost 4 bases, with 9 bases between them. The length of the CDR3 is 13 residues. The CDR3 DNA follows: TGTGCCAGCAGTTACGCAGGGGAATACGAGCAGTACTTC. It codes for CASSYAGEYEQYF.

At least ten counts were recorded for this clone. The chain uses TRBV28 and TRBJ1-1; 7 bases align to TRBD1. CDR3 length: 13 amino acids. The trim removed 5 bases at V and 7 bases at J, leaving 7 bases unmatched. CDR1 and CDR2 from the germline V gene are MDHEN and SYDVKM. The CDR3 nucleotides are TGTGCCAGCAGTCTCATTAACAGGGGTGAAGCTTTCTTT. Translating it yields CASSLINRGEAFF.